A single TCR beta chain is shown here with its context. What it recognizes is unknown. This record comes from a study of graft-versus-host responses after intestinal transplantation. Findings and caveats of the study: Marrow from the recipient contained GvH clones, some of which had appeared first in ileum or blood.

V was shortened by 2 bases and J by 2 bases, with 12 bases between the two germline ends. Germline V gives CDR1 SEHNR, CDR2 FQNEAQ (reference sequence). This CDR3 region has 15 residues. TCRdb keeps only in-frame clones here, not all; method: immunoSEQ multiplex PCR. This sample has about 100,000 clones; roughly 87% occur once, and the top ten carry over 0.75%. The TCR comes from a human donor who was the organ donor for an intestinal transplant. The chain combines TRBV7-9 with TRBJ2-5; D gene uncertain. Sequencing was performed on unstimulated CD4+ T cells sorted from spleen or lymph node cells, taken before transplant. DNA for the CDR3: TGTGCCAGCAGCTTACTCGGATCAGCACAAGAGACCCAGTACTTC. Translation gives CASSLLGSAQETQYF.